The 21 T cell receptor beta chains presented below share a single source sample, sequenced in a study of blood T cell repertoires in COVID-19. Sequencing was performed with immunoSEQ multiplex PCR; in TCRdb, only in-frame clones are kept and a portion is missing. The data hold 200,000 to 250,000 clones, with 82% observed a single time. Sequencing input: peripheral blood. The receptors originated from a woman aged 40 to 49 with acute or convalescent COVID-19.

The chain has TRBV3-1 (or the pseudogene TRBV3-2) and TRBJ2-4; the D gene is possibly TRBD1 (6 bases). This CDR3 region has 17 residues. CDR1 LGHDT and CDR2 YNNKEL come from the germline V gene (reference sequence). V lost 4 bases, J lost 0 bases, and 16 bases lay in between. The CDR3 DNA sequence: TGTGCCAGCAGCCCACCCTTGGGGGCGTTAGCCAAAAACATTCAGTACTTC. Translating gives CASSPPLGALAKNIQYF.

The chain joins TRBV4-1 to TRBJ2-5; 15 bases agree with TRBD2. Germline lookup yields CDR1 MGHRA and CDR2 YSYEKL. V lost 6 bases to trimming and J lost 7 bases; unmatched junction nucleotides: 9. This CDR3 contains 16 residues. The CDR3 region has the DNA TGCGCCAGCAGTGCCGGACTAGCGGGAGGGCCATGGACCCAGTACTTC. It specifies CASSAGLAGGPWTQYF.

This sequence joins TRBV9 and TRBJ2-3, with TRBD1 matching over 11 bases. The V gene's germline CDR1 is SGDLS and CDR2 YYNGEE. V dropped 2 bases and J dropped 0; count of bases not matched to a gene: 5. The CDR3 has 17 amino acids. CDR3: CASSVGQGARSTDTQYF. The CDR3 nucleotides read TGTGCCAGCAGCGTTGGACAGGGGGCGAGGAGCACAGATACGCAGTATTTT.

This clone was detected only once. This sequence joins TRBV9 and TRBJ2-1, with unresolved D. The germline V gene encodes CDR1 SGDLS and CDR2 YYNGEE. The CDR3 is 11 amino acids. V dropped 8 bases and J dropped 5 bases, with 8 bases sitting between them. As DNA, the CDR3 is TGTGCCAGTTCCCGGGACAATGAGCAGTTCTTC. It translates to CASSRDNEQFF.

This clone came up once. The chain uses TRBV3-1 (or the pseudogene TRBV3-2) and TRBJ1-5; D call uncertain. Germline CDR1 LGHDT, CDR2 YNNKEL (reference sequence). This CDR3 is built from 14 residues. V lost 5 bases and J lost 0, with 8 bases in between. CDR3 in DNA: TGTGCCAGCAGCTTTTACTATAGCAATCAGCCCCAGCATTTT. Its translation is CASSFYYSNQPQHF.

This rearrangement joins TRBV30 to TRBJ1-1; D is unclear. Per the germline V gene, CDR1 is GTSNPN and CDR2 is SVGIG (reference sequence). This CDR3 has 11 amino acids. With 3 bases removed from V and 0 bases from J, the gap between germline ends came to 2 bases. CDR3 nucleotide sequence: TGTGCCTGGAGCATGAACACTGAAGCTTTCTTT. Its protein product is CAWSMNTEAFF.

The chain links TRBV19 to TRBJ2-5, with D possibly TRBD2 on 5 matching bases. The CDR3 length is 12 residues. Trimming took off 3 bases at V and 8 bases at J, with 10 bases between the two ends. Germline loops: CDR1 LNHDA, CDR2 SQIVND (reference sequence). The CDR3 sequence: CASSIREGTQYF. DNA for the CDR3: TGTGCCAGTAGTATCCGCGAGGGAACCCAGTACTTC.

The V call is TRBV6-5, the J call TRBJ1-6, with TRBD1 as a possible D gene (5 bases). This CDR3 spans 16 amino acids. Trimming removed 0 bases at V and 6 bases at J, with 12 bases between. CDR1 is MNHEY, CDR2 SVGAGI, per germline. The DNA of the CDR3 is TGTGCCAGCAGTTACTCAGGGGCGCAGGCTAATTCACCCCTCCACTTT. This encodes CASSYSGAQANSPLHF.

The J gene is TRBJ2-1, the V gene TRBV25-1; D may be TRBD2 (5 bases). Germline lookup yields CDR1 MGHDK and CDR2 SYGVNS. V lost 4 bases, J lost 4 bases, and 11 bases lay in between. CDR3 length equals 14 residues. As DNA, the CDR3 is TGTGCCAGCAGTGGTTCGGGGAGTTACAATGAGCAGTTCTTC. As protein: CASSGSGSYNEQFF.

This clone has only a few counts. The J gene is TRBJ1-2, the V gene TRBV19; 7 positions match TRBD1. The V gene's germline CDR1 is LNHDA and CDR2 SQIVND (reference sequence). The CDR3 length is 14 residues. With V trimmed by 4 bases and J by 7 bases, 9 bases remained unmatched. In nucleotides, the CDR3 is TGTGCCAGTAGTACAGACAGGGTTGTTGGTGGCTACACCTTC. Amino acids: CASSTDRVVGGYTF. Full variable domain (outside the CDR3, taken from reference TRBV19 and TRBJ1-2): DGGITQSPKYLFRKEGQNVTLSCEQNLNHDAMYWYRQDPGQGLRLIYYSQIVNDFQKGDIAEGYSVSREKKESFPLTVTSAQKNPTAFYLCASSTDRVVGGYTFGSGTRLTVV.

V usage is TRBV5-1 and J usage is TRBJ2-7, with 7 positions matching TRBD2. Germline CDR1 is SGHRS and CDR2 is YFSETQ. This CDR3 is 14 amino acids long. Losses at the gene ends were 4 bases for V and 7 bases for J; bases not matched to a gene: 11. The CDR3 DNA follows: TGCGCCAGCAGCCCGCTTGGTCAGGGACTAGAGCAGTACTTC. This sequence encodes CASSPLGQGLEQYF.

The V and J genes are TRBV2 and TRBJ1-5; 7 nucleotides line up with TRBD1. J was trimmed by 2 bases and V by 7 bases; bases with no gene match: 8. Germline V gene lookup returns CDR1 SNHLY and CDR2 FYNNEI. The CDR3 sequence is 15 residues long. The DNA for the CDR3 is TGTGCCAGCATGATAACAGGGGTAGGCAATCAGCCCCAGCATTTT. Translation: CASMITGVGNQPQHF.

The chain combines TRBV5-1 with TRBJ2-7, with D possibly matching TRBD2 (6 bases). Trimming pared 0 bases from V and 4 bases from J, leaving 11 bases between. CDR3 length equals 14 residues. Germline values: CDR1 SGHRS, CDR2 YFSETQ. Here the CDR3 DNA reads TGCGCCAGCAGCTTGGTTGGCGGGGAATACGAGCAGTACTTC. Its translation: CASSLVGGEYEQYF.

The chain has TRBV7-8 and TRBJ1-4, with 11 positions matching TRBD1. The CDR3 is 17 residues long. Germline V gene lookup returns CDR1 SGHVS and CDR2 FQNEAQ. V lost 5 bases, J lost 7 bases, and 12 bases stayed unmatched. The CDR3 protein is CASSHRRWGTGGEKLFF. The CDR3 DNA reads as TGTGCCAGCAGCCACCGCCGTTGGGGGACAGGGGGTGAAAAACTGTTTTTT.

V is TRBV11-3 and J is TRBJ2-1; TRBD2 matches 7 bases. This CDR3 is 15 amino acids long. J was trimmed by 4 bases and V by 3 bases; bases with no gene match: 6. Germline V gene lookup returns CDR1 SGHNT and CDR2 YENEEA. The CDR3 region is CASSFGGSGYNEQFF. In DNA, the CDR3 is TGTGCCAGCAGCTTCGGCGGGAGTGGGTACAATGAGCAGTTCTTC.

This clone was detected only a few times. V is TRBV18 and J is TRBJ2-7, with TRBD2 matching 7 bases. Per the germline V gene, CDR1 is KGHSH and CDR2 is LQKENI. V gave up 6 bases and J gave up 2 bases; unmatched junction bases: 10. The CDR3 contains 15 residues. In DNA form, the CDR3 reads TGTGCCAGCTCCCCCGGGAGCGGGGTTACCTACGAGCAGTACTTC. Residues: CASSPGSGVTYEQYF.

This clone was detected a few times. This sequence joins TRBV19 and TRBJ2-7, with 10 bases matching TRBD1. Trimming at V came to 3 bases and at J to 5 bases, leaving 1 base not matched to a gene. The CDR3 runs 13 residues. Germline V lookup: CDR1 LNHDA, CDR2 SQIVND (reference sequence). The DNA for the CDR3 is TGTGCCAGTAGTATCGGACAGGGGGACGAGCAGTACTTC. Amino acid sequence: CASSIGQGDEQYF.

This clone was detected a few times. This chain uses TRBV25-1 with TRBJ2-1; D is possibly TRBD1 (5 bases). The V gene's germline CDR1 is MGHDK and CDR2 SYGVNS. CDR3 length equals 14 residues. The ends were cut back, 0 bases at V and 10 bases at J, with 13 bases in the middle. The CDR3 DNA reads as TGTGCCAGCAGTGAATATCGTAAGGGGCAGGAGCAGTTCTTC. Protein sequence: CASSEYRKGQEQFF.

A single count supports this clone. V usage is TRBV24-1 and J usage is TRBJ2-5, with TRBD1 matching over 7 bases. The CDR3 runs 14 residues. The germline V gene encodes CDR1 KGHDR and CDR2 SFDVKD. V lost 4 bases and J lost 2; bases outside the gene matches: 3. CDR3 DNA: TGTGCCACCAGTGACTGGGGACAGCAAGAGACCCAGTACTTC. It encodes CATSDWGQQETQYF.

This clone was seen a single time. The chain combines TRBV5-1 with TRBJ1-4, with a possible D match to TRBD1 (5 bases). This CDR3 spans 15 amino acids. Germline CDR1 is SGHRS and CDR2 is YFSETQ. Trimming cost V 1 base and J 3 bases, with 10 bases left between them. CDR3 region: CASSLLGQPNEKLFF. CDR3 bases: TGCGCCAGCAGCTTGTTAGGACAACCTAATGAAAAACTGTTTTTT.

This chain uses TRBV4-3 with TRBJ1-3, with D maybe TRBD1 (6 bases). Trimming took off 1 base at V and 3 bases at J, with 7 bases between the two ends. The CDR3 runs to 14 residues. Germline V gene sequence: CDR1 LGHNA, CDR2 YSLEER. The CDR3 sequence is CASSQAGVGNTIYF. The DNA for the CDR3 is TGCGCCAGCAGCCAAGCAGGGGTTGGAAACACCATATATTTT.